This TCR beta chain is from a study of a mutant IDH1 vaccine in newly diagnosed glioma. Study-level background: Previous treatment comprised radiotherapy, temozolomide, or both, mostly both.

Documented time point: baseline, week 1 (first vaccination visit). The treatment: pre-vaccination baseline after standard-of-care therapy. New WHO grade 3 or 4 IDH1-mutant, ATRX-lost astrocytomas were present in all donors. Using immunoSEQ multiplex PCR, the repertoire was profiled, and TCRdb retains in-frame clones only, with some absent. The repertoire consists of 70,000 to 95,000 clones, with over 70% occurring once and the leading ten covering 4.5% to 5.5%. CDR3 length: 13 residues. CDR1 MRHNA and CDR2 SNTAGT come from the germline V gene. Trimming took off 3 bases at V and 4 bases at J, with 7 bases between the two ends.

The TCR was taken from a man aged 35 to 55 with glioma. Some clones in this sample may be carry-over from other donors' samples. The gene calls are TRBV6-4 and TRBJ2-1; D gene uncertain. The sample consisted of PBMCs, taken from a glioma patient treated with radiotherapy, temozolomide or both. The CDR3 sequence: CASSEGFYNEQFF. DNA of the CDR3: TGTGCCAGCAGTGAGGGGTTTTACAATGAGCAGTTCTTC.